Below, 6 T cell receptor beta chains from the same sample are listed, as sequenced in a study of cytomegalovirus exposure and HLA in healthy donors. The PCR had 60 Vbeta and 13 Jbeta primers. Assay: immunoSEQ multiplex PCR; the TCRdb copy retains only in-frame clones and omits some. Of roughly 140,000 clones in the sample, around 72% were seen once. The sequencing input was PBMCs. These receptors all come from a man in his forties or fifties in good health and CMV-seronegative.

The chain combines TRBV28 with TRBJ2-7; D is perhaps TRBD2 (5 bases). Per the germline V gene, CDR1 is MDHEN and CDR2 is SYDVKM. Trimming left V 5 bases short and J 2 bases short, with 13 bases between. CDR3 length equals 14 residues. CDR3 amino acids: CASSRAGVTYEQYF. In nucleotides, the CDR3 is TGTGCCAGCAGTAGAGCCGGGGTCACCTACGAGCAGTACTTC.

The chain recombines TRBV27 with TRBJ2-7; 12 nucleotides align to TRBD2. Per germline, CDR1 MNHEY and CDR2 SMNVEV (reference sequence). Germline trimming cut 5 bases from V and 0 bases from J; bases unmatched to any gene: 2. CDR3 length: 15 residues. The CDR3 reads CASSILAGGSYEQYF. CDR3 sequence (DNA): TGTGCCAGCAGTATACTAGCGGGGGGCTCCTACGAGCAGTACTTC.

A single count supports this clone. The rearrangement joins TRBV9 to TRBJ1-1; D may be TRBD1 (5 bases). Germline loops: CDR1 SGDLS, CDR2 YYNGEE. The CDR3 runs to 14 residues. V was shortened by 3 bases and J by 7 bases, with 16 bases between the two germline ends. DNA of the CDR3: TGTGCCAGCAGCGCTACAGGACACGATGTTGAAGCTTTCTTT. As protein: CASSATGHDVEAFF.

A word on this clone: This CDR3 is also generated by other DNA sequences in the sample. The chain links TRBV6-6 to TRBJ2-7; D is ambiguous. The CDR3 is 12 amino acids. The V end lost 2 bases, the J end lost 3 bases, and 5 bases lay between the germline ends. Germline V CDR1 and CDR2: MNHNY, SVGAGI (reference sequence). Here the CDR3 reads CASSYRDYEQYF. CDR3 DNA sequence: TGTGCCAGCAGTTACCGCGACTACGAGCAGTACTTC.

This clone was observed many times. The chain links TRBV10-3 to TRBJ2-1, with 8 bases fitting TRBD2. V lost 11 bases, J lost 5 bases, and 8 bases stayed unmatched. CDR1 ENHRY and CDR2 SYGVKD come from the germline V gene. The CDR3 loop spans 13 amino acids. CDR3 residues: CAALSSGHNEQFF. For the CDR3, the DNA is TGTGCCGCGCTGTCTAGCGGGCACAATGAGCAGTTCTTC.

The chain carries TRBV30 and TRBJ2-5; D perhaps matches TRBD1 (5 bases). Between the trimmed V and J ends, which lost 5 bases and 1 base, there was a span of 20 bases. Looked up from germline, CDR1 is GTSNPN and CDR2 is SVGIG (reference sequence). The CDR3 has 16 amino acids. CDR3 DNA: TGTGCCTGGGCCCACGACGGGCAGGGCCGCCAAGAGACCCAGTACTTC. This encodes CAWAHDGQGRQETQYF.